This T cell receptor (beta chain) comes out of a study of T cell repertoires in cytomegalovirus infection. Whole-study context: CMV infection together with matching HLA type was indicated by public TCR beta signatures. Study-level findings and limits: What dominated the ex vivo response were HLA-C-restricted CMV-specific TCR beta clonotypes.

Each CDR3 protein is one row after TCRdb ran MiXCR on the reads. The table lists 76,000 or so distinct CDR3 sequences, 3.7% of them singletons. In its sample, this clonotype was seen many times. Its antigen remains unknown. The junction shows a germline mismatch at one end, possibly a read error. This CDR3 comprises 13 residues. Germline CDR1 and CDR2: SSHAT and FNYEAQ (reference sequence). The sample taken for sequencing was PBMCs. This clonotype was sampled from a human donor in good health (CMV status not recorded). Some clones in this sample may be carry-over from other donors' samples. The chain joins TRBV7-7 to TRBJ1-1; no definite D call. CDR3 in DNA: TGTGCTAGCAGCCTCAGGACCAACACTGAAGCTTTCTTT. The encoded protein is CASSLRTNTEAFF. The full variable domain, completed using reference TRBV7-7 and TRBJ1-1, is GAGVSQSPRYKVTKRGQDVTLRCDPISSHATLYWYQQALGQGPEFLTYFNYEAQPDKSGLPSDRFSAERPEGSISTLTIQRTEQRDSAMYRCASSLRTNTEAFFGQGTRLTVV.